This T cell receptor (beta chain) was sequenced during a study of T-cell reconstitution after alpha-beta-depleted transplantation in children. Study-wide results and limits: A year post-transplant, T-cell counts and diversity derived mostly from newly produced T cells. Reported findings indicate that, about two months after transplant, alpha-beta T cells came from several hundred expanded clones, which were derived from non-depleted graft cells. In some patients, recipient T cells and intrathymic progenitors surviving conditioning explained high day-60 diversity.

A TCRbeta library incorporating unique molecular identifiers was prepared. TCRdb reanalysed the PCR reads using MiXCR and keeps one entry per CDR3 protein. This sample carries about a million distinct CDR3 sequences, under 30% of them seen once, and the ten largest clones take 28%. Only a few counts were recorded for this clonotype. Antigen: not known. Germline CDR1 is SGHRS and CDR2 is YFSETQ. The CDR3 sequence is 16 residues long. J was trimmed by 5 bases and V by 3 bases; bases with no gene match: 8. The TCR originated in a boy younger than two who had a stem cell transplant for SCID, so the T cells may come from the graft donor. Sequenced here: PBMCs, mostly from graft donor cells, sampled 360 days after TCRalphabeta/CD19-depleted stem cell transplant. V gene TRBV5-1 combines with J gene TRBJ2-1; TRBD2 aligns across 10 bases. The DNA of the CDR3 is TGCGCCAGCAGCTCCTCACTAGCGGGGCCGAACAATGAGCAGTTCTTC. Its translation is CASSSSLAGPNNEQFF.